The 22 T cell receptor beta chains in this list originate from one sample, sequenced in a study of T cell repertoires in cytomegalovirus infection (dated by TCRdb to between 2018 and 2020). The instrument was an Illumina HiSeq 1500. TCRdb handled the public reads itself, with Q25 trimming in fastp and clone calling in MiXCR, and kept productive beta chains. CDR3 protein duplicates are merged, each entry listing the most common genes and DNA. The sample yields tens of thousands of distinct CDR3 sequences; more than 3% were counted once. The ten largest clones add up to around 21% of the sample. The sequenced material came from PBMCs. The receptors were sampled from a human donor in good health (CMV status not recorded). Some clones in this sample may be carry-over from other donors' samples.

In the case of this clonotype: This could be a read error, since a much larger clone is one nucleotide away. This chain joins TRBV7-3 and TRBJ2-1; tentative D call: TRBD2 (7 bases). The CDR3 spans 13 residues. Germline CDR1 and CDR2: SGHTA and FQGTGA. Trimming pared 5 bases from V and 15 bases from J, leaving 20 bases between. CDR3 sequence (DNA): TGTGCCAGCAGCGGAGGGAGGGGGGGGGGGCTGTTCTTC. It yields the protein CASSGGRGGGLFF.

Many counts were recorded for this clonotype. V gene TRBV14 combines with J gene TRBJ1-6; 8 bases are a match to TRBD1. After removal of 4 bases from V and 9 bases from J, the junction contained 5 bases not matched to a gene. The germline gives CDR1 SGHDN, CDR2 FVKESK. The CDR3 covers 14 residues. Here the CDR3 reads CASSPWTGFSPLHF. DNA of the CDR3: TGTGCCAGCAGCCCCTGGACAGGGTTTTCACCCCTCCACTTT.

The sample holds many counts of this clonotype. The chain combines TRBV7-2 with TRBJ2-1, with 10 bases that match TRBD2. Germline assignment: CDR1 SGHTA and CDR2 FQGNSA. After removal of 1 base from V and 4 bases from J, the junction contained 4 bases not matched to a gene. There are 16 residues in the CDR3. The CDR3 spells CASSLVRAGGYNEQFF. CDR3 coding DNA: TGTGCCAGCAGCTTAGTCAGAGCGGGAGGGTACAATGAGCAGTTCTTC.

This clonotype was counted many times. The chain links TRBV28 to TRBJ2-1; TRBD2 aligns across 9 bases. Germline values: CDR1 MDHEN, CDR2 SYDVKM. This CDR3 comprises 15 residues. The junction had 8 bases not matched to a gene; V was cut back by 3 bases and J by 8 bases. Here the CDR3 DNA reads TGTGCCAGCAGTTTTAGGCCTAGCGGGATCGATGAGCAGTTCTTC. Translation gives CASSFRPSGIDEQFF.

This clonotype has ten or more counts. The CDR3 is CASSSPGGPTDTQYF. As DNA, the CDR3 is TGTGCCAGCAGCAGCCCGGGGGGGCCCACAGATACGCAGTATTTT. The V gene is TRBV7-9, the J gene TRBJ2-3; 8 bases fit TRBD2. Germline V CDR1 and CDR2: SEHNR, FQNEAQ (reference sequence). The CDR3 is 15 residues long. Unmatched junction bases numbered 6, after V lost 5 bases and J lost 2 bases.

Many counts were recorded for this clonotype. The J gene is TRBJ1-2, the V gene TRBV20-1, with D uncertain. The CDR3 has 9 residues. The germline V gene has CDR1 DFQATT and CDR2 SNEGSKA (reference sequence). V was shortened by 6 bases and J by 2 bases, with 1 base between the two germline ends. The CDR3 DNA sequence: TGCAGTGCCAACTATGGCTACACCTTC. This codes for CSANYGYTF.

This clonotype was recorded at least ten times. The chain recombines TRBV28 with TRBJ2-7, with D perhaps TRBD1 or TRBD2 (5 bases each). The germline V gene has CDR1 MDHEN and CDR2 SYDVKM. This CDR3 has 14 residues. Deletions cut 2 bases from V and 0 bases from J, with 8 bases between. CDR3: CASSLGGYSYEQYF. DNA for the CDR3: TGTGCCAGCAGTTTAGGGGGATACTCCTACGAGCAGTACTTC.

In this sample, this clonotype turned up many times. The CDR3 region is CASSLVATSGNEQFF. DNA for the CDR3: TGTGCCAGCAGCTTAGTCGCGACTAGCGGCAATGAGCAGTTCTTC. The genes are TRBV11-3 and TRBJ2-1; 9 bases fit TRBD2. Germline V lookup: CDR1 SGHNT, CDR2 YENEEA. The CDR3 is 15 amino acids. V lost 1 base, J lost 6 bases, and 4 bases stayed unmatched.

This clonotype has ten or more counts. The chain links TRBV7-2 to TRBJ2-3; 11 bases are shared with TRBD2. The J segment lost 5 bases and the V segment lost 5 bases, leaving 9 bases of the junction unmatched. The CDR3 spans 16 residues. Per the germline V gene, CDR1 is SGHTA and CDR2 is FQGNSA. CDR3 in amino acids: CASSLSGGAQIDTQYF. CDR3 DNA sequence: TGTGCCAGCAGCCTTAGCGGGGGGGCACAGATAGATACGCAGTATTTT.

This clonotype came up many times. The gene calls are TRBV6-2 or TRBV6-3 and TRBJ2-5; D is undetermined. Per germline, CDR1 MNHEY and CDR2 SVGEGT. Trimming removed 5 bases from V and 7 bases from J, with 8 bases in between. The CDR3 loop spans 11 amino acids. The CDR3 coding sequence is TGTGCCAGCAGTATCTTGGGGACCCAGTACTTC. Its protein product is CASSILGTQYF.

This clonotype was counted ten times or more. The CDR3 nucleotides are TGTGCCAGCAGCCGGGGACAGGGGCCAAATCAGCCCCAGCATTTT. Its protein is CASSRGQGPNQPQHF. The chain uses TRBV7-2 and TRBJ1-5; 10 bases map to TRBD1. The V gene end was trimmed by 5 bases and the J gene end by 4 bases; junction bases not matched to a gene: 5. From germline, CDR1 is SGHTA and CDR2 FQGNSA. The CDR3 consists of 15 residues. Together with reference TRBV7-2 and TRBJ1-5, the CDR3 gives the full variable domain: GAGVSQSPSNKVTEKGKDVELRCDPISGHTALYWYRQSLGQGLEFLIYFQGNSAPDKSGLPSDRFSAERTGGSVSTLTIQRTQQEDSAVYLCASSRGQGPNQPQHFGDGTRLSIL.

This clonotype has only one observation. The V gene is TRBV7-6, the J gene TRBJ2-3; D not certain. The CDR3 totals 15 residues. Trimming took 5 bases from V and 4 from J, leaving 16 bases between them. Germline loops: CDR1 SGHVS, CDR2 FNYEAQ. The CDR3 DNA follows: TGTGCCAGCAGCCTAAAACTTGGATTCCCAGATACGCAGTATTTT. This gives the protein CASSLKLGFPDTQYF. The whole variable domain, filled in from reference TRBV7-6 and TRBJ2-3, reads GAGVSQSPRYKVTKRGQDVALRCDPISGHVSLYWYRQALGQGPEFLTYFNYEAQQDKSGLPNDRFSAERPEGSISTLTIQRTEQRDSAMYRCASSLKLGFPDTQYFGPGTRLTVL.

In this sample, this clonotype turned up many times. The V and J genes are TRBV4-1 and TRBJ1-1; 8 bases align to TRBD1. J lost 2 bases, V lost 3 bases, and 5 bases had no gene match. The V gene's germline CDR1 is MGHRA and CDR2 YSYEKL. The CDR3 runs to 15 residues. The CDR3 bases are TGCGCCAGCAGCCACGAACAGGGGGTTAACACTGAAGCTTTCTTT. It yields the protein CASSHEQGVNTEAFF.

This clonotype was observed many times. The gene calls are TRBV7-6 and TRBJ1-1; D possibly corresponds to TRBD1 (5 bases). Germline loops: CDR1 SGHVS, CDR2 FNYEAQ. CDR3 size: 14 residues. The V gene lost 1 base and the J gene lost 5 bases, with 11 bases spanning the gap. CDR3 sequence (DNA): TGTGCCAGCAGCTTAGGGGAGGGGCTAACTGAAGCTTTCTTT. Its protein is CASSLGEGLTEAFF.

This clonotype was counted many times. The rearrangement links TRBV11-2 to TRBJ1-6; D gene uncertain. Trimming removed 2 bases from V and 7 bases from J, with 12 bases in between. The CDR3 spans 15 residues. Germline lookup yields CDR1 SGHAT and CDR2 FQNNGV. The CDR3 reads CASSLPGRTNSPLHF. CDR3 DNA: TGTGCCAGCAGCTTACCTGGACGAACGAATTCACCCCTCCACTTT.

This clonotype was seen many times. The chain is built from TRBV7-2 and TRBJ2-7; D uncertain. Trimming cost V 1 base and J 0 bases, with 7 bases left between them. The CDR3 length is 14 residues. Germline V gene lookup returns CDR1 SGHTA and CDR2 FQGNSA. The CDR3 reads CASSLEGHSYEQYF. In nucleotides, the CDR3 is TGTGCCAGCAGCTTAGAGGGCCACTCCTACGAGCAGTACTTC. The whole variable domain, remainder taken from reference TRBV7-2 and TRBJ2-7, is GAGVSQSPSNKVTEKGKDVELRCDPISGHTALYWYRQSLGQGLEFLIYFQGNSAPDKSGLPSDRFSAERTGGSVSTLTIQRTQQEDSAVYLCASSLEGHSYEQYFGPGTRLTVT.

Points on this clonotype: This may come from a read error, since a much larger clone is one base off. The chain couples TRBV27 to TRBJ1-1, with 8 bases matching TRBD1. The CDR3 loop spans 12 amino acids. Germline V lookup: CDR1 MNHEY, CDR2 SMNVEV (reference sequence). The CDR3: CTSSYGQGRTFF. The CDR3 DNA reads as TGTACCAGCAGTTACGGACAGGGTAGAACTTTCTTT.

This clonotype was seen repeatedly, ten times or more. The chain carries TRBV7-2 and TRBJ2-7; D ambiguous. Trimming left V 4 bases short and J 7 bases short, with 11 bases between. The germline CDR1 and CDR2 sequences are SGHTA and FQGNSA. The CDR3 consists of 12 residues. This CDR3 is CASSSGPREQYF. The CDR3 DNA reads TGTGCCAGCAGCTCCGGACCGAGAGAGCAGTACTTC.

In its sample, this clonotype was seen many times. V gene TRBV7-2 combines with J gene TRBJ2-5; possible D gene TRBD2, 6 bases. V was trimmed by 1 base and J by 1 base, leaving 7 bases between them. This CDR3 has 14 residues. Germline values: CDR1 SGHTA, CDR2 FQGNSA. DNA of the CDR3: TGTGCCAGCAGCTTAGGCGGGACCCAAGAGACCCAGTACTTC. It encodes CASSLGGTQETQYF.

This clonotype was counted ten times or more. V gene TRBV7-2 combines with J gene TRBJ1-1; 7 nucleotides agree with TRBD1. This CDR3 has 13 residues. The germline CDR1 and CDR2 sequences are SGHTA and FQGNSA. V shed 5 bases, J shed 5 bases, and the junction held 5 bases outside the gene matches. CDR3 sequence: CASSTTGRTEAFF. CDR3 nucleotides: TGTGCCAGCAGCACGACAGGGCGAACTGAAGCTTTCTTT.

The sample holds many counts of this clonotype. This chain joins TRBV12-3 or TRBV12-4 and TRBJ1-1; D is perhaps TRBD1 (5 bases). The ends were cut back, 3 bases at V and 3 bases at J, with 8 bases in the middle. The CDR3 spans 13 residues. The CDR3 reads CASSLGEYTEAFF. The CDR3 DNA follows: TGTGCCAGCAGTTTGGGGGAATACACTGAAGCTTTCTTT.

This clonotype has a count of ten or more. This chain joins TRBV7-4 and TRBJ2-1, with 14 bases lining up with TRBD2. Germline V gene sequence: CDR1 SGHVT, CDR2 SQSDAQ. The J segment lost 6 bases and the V segment lost 3 bases, leaving 4 bases of the junction unmatched. There are 16 residues in the CDR3. CDR3 residues: CASSFLTSGRANEQFF. CDR3 nucleotides: TGTGCCAGCAGCTTTCTGACTAGCGGGAGGGCCAATGAGCAGTTCTTC. Using reference TRBV7-4 and TRBJ2-1 for the parts outside the CDR3, the full variable domain is GAGVSQSPRYKVAKRGRDVALRCDSISGHVTLYWYRQTLGQGSEVLTYSQSDAQRDKSGRPSGRFSAERPERSVSTLKIQRTEQGDSAVYLCASSFLTSGRANEQFFGPGTRLTVL.